Below are 10 T cell receptor beta chains sequenced from a single sample in a study of blood T cell repertoires in COVID-19. Sequencing was performed with immunoSEQ multiplex PCR; in TCRdb, only in-frame clones are kept and a portion is missing. The sample carries approximately 60,000 clones, more than 65% recorded once. Sequenced sample: peripheral blood. These receptors originate from a human donor in a cohort sampled during active COVID-19.

The V call is TRBV6-6, the J call TRBJ2-2; 10 positions match TRBD2. Losses at the gene ends were 5 bases for V and 3 bases for J; bases not matched to a gene: 3. The CDR3 sequence is 15 residues long. The germline gives CDR1 MNHNY, CDR2 SVGAGI (reference sequence). The CDR3 protein is CASSVAGGDTGELFF. CDR3 in DNA: TGTGCCAGCAGTGTAGCGGGGGGAGACACCGGGGAGCTGTTTTTT.

This rearrangement joins TRBV6-4 to TRBJ2-7, with D tentatively TRBD2 (5 bases). The CDR3 runs 15 residues. In germline, CDR1 is MRHNA, CDR2 SNTAGT. The V gene lost 2 bases and the J gene lost 6 bases, with 17 bases spanning the gap. The CDR3 loop is CASSDEVGRVREQYF. CDR3 sequence (DNA): TGTGCCAGCAGTGACGAGGTAGGGCGGGTGCGCGAGCAGTACTTC.

The chain links TRBV14 to TRBJ2-2; D is unclear. The CDR3 runs 14 residues. Germline CDR1 is SGHDN and CDR2 is FVKESK. The V and J ends lost 4 bases and 4 bases respectively, with 10 bases between them. In nucleotides, the CDR3 is TGTGCCAGCAGCCCGAGGTCCGGCACCGGGGAGCTGTTTTTT. It yields the protein CASSPRSGTGELFF.

This clone has a single count. The V call is TRBV2, the J call TRBJ2-6; possibly TRBD1 for D (6 bases). V lost 4 bases to trimming and J lost 0 bases, with 10 bases between them. The germline V gene encodes CDR1 SNHLY and CDR2 FYNNEI. This CDR3 region has 16 residues. The CDR3 loop is CASSAQGLSGANVLTF. The CDR3 coding sequence is TGTGCCAGCAGTGCCCAGGGGCTCTCTGGGGCCAACGTCCTGACTTTC.

This chain connects TRBV19 to TRBJ1-2, with a tentative D call TRBD1 (6 bases). There are 13 residues in the CDR3. The V end was cut by 5 bases, the J end by 3 bases, with 10 bases between. In germline, CDR1 is LNHDA, CDR2 SQIVND (reference sequence). In DNA, the CDR3 is TGTGCCAGTAGTTCAGGGGACCACTATGGCTACACCTTC. This encodes CASSSGDHYGYTF.

The V and J genes are TRBV5-4 and TRBJ1-2; 8 bases line up with TRBD1. This CDR3 has 13 residues. The germline CDR1 and CDR2 sequences are SGHNT and YYREEE (reference sequence). V shed 3 bases, J shed 11 bases, and the junction held 9 bases outside the gene matches. This CDR3 reads CASSSGQGIRYTF. The CDR3 DNA reads TGTGCCAGCAGCTCCGGACAGGGTATTAGGTACACCTTC.

This clone was seen only a few times. V gene TRBV6-2 or TRBV6-3 combines with J gene TRBJ1-6; 9 positions agree with TRBD1. The J segment lost 9 bases and the V segment lost 4 bases, leaving 4 bases of the junction unmatched. Germline CDR1 MNHEY, CDR2 SVGEGT. This CDR3 is 14 amino acids long. This chain's CDR3 is CASSFGTGSSPLHF. The DNA of the CDR3 is TGTGCCAGCAGTTTTGGGACAGGGAGTTCACCCCTCCACTTT.

This chain uses TRBV4-1 with TRBJ2-7, with D maybe TRBD2 (5 bases). The CDR3 length is 13 residues. Trimming stripped 0 bases from V and 7 bases from J, with 10 bases between. CDR1 and CDR2 from the germline V gene are MGHRA and YSYEKL. The CDR3 DNA follows: TGCGCCAGCAGCCAAGAAGCTAGCTGGGAGCAGTACTTC. Translating gives CASSQEASWEQYF.

This chain links TRBV7-2 with TRBJ2-3; D perhaps matches TRBD2 (5 bases). CDR3 size: 15 residues. Trimming took off 0 bases at V and 0 bases at J, with 7 bases between the two ends. Germline CDR1 reads SGHTA; CDR2 reads FQGNSA. This chain's CDR3 is CASSLAAVSTDTQYF. The CDR3 region has the DNA TGTGCCAGCAGCTTAGCAGCGGTGAGCACAGATACGCAGTATTTT.

The rearrangement joins TRBV29-1 to TRBJ2-3, with 9 bases that match TRBD1. CDR3 length: 13 amino acids. The junction had 6 bases not matched to a gene; V was cut back by 6 bases and J by 5 bases. Germline-derived CDR1 and CDR2 are SQVTM and ANQGSEA. In DNA form, the CDR3 reads TGCAGCGTGGGGACAGGGTATCAAGATACGCAGTATTTT. It yields the protein CSVGTGYQDTQYF.